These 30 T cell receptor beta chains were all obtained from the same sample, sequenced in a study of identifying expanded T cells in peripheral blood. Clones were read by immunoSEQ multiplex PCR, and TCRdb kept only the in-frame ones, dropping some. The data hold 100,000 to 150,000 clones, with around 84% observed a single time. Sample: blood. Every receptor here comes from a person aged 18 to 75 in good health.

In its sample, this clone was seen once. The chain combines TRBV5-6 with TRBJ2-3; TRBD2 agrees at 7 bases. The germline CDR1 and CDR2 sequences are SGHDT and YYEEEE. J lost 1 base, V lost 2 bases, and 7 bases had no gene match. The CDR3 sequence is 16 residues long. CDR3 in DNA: TGTGCCAGCAGCTTTGGCATTCGGGGGGGCACAGATACGCAGTATTTT. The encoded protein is CASSFGIRGGTDTQYF. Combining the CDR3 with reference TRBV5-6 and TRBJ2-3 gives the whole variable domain DAGVTQSPTHLIKTRGQQVTLRCSPKSGHDTVSWYQQALGQGPQFIFQYYEEEERQRGNFPDRFSGHQFPNYSSELNVNALLLGDSALYLCASSFGIRGGTDTQYFGPGTRLTVL.

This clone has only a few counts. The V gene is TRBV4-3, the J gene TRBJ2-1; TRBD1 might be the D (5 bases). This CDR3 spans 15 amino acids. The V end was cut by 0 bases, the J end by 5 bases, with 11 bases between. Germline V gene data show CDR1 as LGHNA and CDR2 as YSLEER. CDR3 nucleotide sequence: TGCGCCAGCAGCCAAGATGAGACAGTGAACAATGAGCAGTTCTTC. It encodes CASSQDETVNNEQFF.

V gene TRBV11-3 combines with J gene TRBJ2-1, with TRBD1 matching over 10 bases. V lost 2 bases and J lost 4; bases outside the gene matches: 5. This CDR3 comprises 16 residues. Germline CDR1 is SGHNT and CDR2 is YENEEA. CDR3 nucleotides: TGTGCCAGCAGCTTATGGACAGGGGGGATATACAATGAGCAGTTCTTC. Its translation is CASSLWTGGIYNEQFF.

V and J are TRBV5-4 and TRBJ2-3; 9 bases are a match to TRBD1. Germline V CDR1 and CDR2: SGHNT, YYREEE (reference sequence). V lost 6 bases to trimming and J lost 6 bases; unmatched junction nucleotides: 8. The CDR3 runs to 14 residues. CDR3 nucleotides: TGTGCCAGCACCCGACAGGGGGGGTTGGATACGCAGTATTTT. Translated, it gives CASTRQGGLDTQYF.

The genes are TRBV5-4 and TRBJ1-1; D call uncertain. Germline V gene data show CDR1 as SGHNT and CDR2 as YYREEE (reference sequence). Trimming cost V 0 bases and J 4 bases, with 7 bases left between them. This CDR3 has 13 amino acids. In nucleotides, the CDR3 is TGTGCCAGCAGCTTGGGGTTCATCACTGAAGCTTTCTTT. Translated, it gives CASSLGFITEAFF.

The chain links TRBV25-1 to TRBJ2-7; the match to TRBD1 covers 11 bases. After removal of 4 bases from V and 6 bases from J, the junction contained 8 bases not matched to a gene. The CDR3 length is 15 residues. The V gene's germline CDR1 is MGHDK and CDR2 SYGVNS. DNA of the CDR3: TGTGCCAGCAGTGCCCCGGGACAGGGGGTATTCGAGCAGTACTTC. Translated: CASSAPGQGVFEQYF.

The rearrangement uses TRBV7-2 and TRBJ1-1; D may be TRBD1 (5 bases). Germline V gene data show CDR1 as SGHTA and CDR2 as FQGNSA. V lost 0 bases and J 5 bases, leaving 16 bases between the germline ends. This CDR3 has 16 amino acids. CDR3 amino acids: CASSLAGSLGGTEAFF. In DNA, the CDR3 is TGTGCCAGCAGCTTAGCGGGTTCGTTGGGGGGAACTGAAGCTTTCTTT.

The CDR3 coding sequence is TGCGCCAGCAGCCAAGGTCTCCGGGGCACCATATATTTT. This codes for CASSQGLRGTIYF. The V gene is TRBV4-3, the J gene TRBJ1-3, with D hard to call. The V gene's germline CDR1 is LGHNA and CDR2 YSLEER. The CDR3 extends over 13 amino acids. V was shortened by 1 base and J by 9 bases, with 10 bases between the two germline ends.

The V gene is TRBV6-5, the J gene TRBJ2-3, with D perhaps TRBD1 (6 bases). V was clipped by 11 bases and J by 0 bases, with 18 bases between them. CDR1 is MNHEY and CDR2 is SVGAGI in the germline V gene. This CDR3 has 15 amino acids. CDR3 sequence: CAATQTGSSTDTQYF. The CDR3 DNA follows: TGTGCCGCGACCCAAACAGGGTCTAGCACAGATACGCAGTATTTT.

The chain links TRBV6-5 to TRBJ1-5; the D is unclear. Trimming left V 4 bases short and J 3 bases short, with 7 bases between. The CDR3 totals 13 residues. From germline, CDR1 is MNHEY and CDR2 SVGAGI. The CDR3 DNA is TGTGCCAGCAGTTTCAGCCACAATCAGCCCCAGCATTTT. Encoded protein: CASSFSHNQPQHF.

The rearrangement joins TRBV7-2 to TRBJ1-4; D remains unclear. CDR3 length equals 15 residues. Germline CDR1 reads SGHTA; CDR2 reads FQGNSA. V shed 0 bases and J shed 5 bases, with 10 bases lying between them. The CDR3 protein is CASSLARVLNEKLFF. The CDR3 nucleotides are TGTGCCAGCAGCTTAGCTAGGGTTCTAAATGAAAAACTGTTTTTT.

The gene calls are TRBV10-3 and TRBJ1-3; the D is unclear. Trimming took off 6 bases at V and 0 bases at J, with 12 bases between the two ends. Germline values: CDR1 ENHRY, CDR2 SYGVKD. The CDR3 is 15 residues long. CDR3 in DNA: TGTGCCATCAGGGAAGAAGCCTTCTCTGGAAACACCATATATTTT. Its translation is CAIREEAFSGNTIYF.

DNA of the CDR3: TGTGCCAGCAGTGCTCAGGGGAACACTGAAGCTTTCTTT. It yields the protein CASSAQGNTEAFF. The J gene is TRBJ1-1, the V gene TRBV6-1; a weak D match, TRBD1 (5 bases). The CDR3 is made up of 13 amino acids. Between the trimmed V and J ends, which lost 4 bases and 1 base, there was a span of 7 bases. Germline CDR1 MNHNS, CDR2 SASEGT.

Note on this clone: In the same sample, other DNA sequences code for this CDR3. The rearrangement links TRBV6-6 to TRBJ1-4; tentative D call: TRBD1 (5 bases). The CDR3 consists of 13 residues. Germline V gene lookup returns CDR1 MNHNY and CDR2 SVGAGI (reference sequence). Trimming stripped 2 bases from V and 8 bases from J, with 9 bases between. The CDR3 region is CASSYGTGEKLFF. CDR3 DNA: TGTGCCAGCAGTTACGGGACGGGCGAAAAACTGTTTTTT.

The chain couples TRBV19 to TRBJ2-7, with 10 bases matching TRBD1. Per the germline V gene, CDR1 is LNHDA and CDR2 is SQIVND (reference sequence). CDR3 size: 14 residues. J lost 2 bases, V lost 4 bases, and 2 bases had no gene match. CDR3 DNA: TGTGCCAGTAGTAAAGGGACAGGGGCCTACGAGCAGTACTTC. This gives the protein CASSKGTGAYEQYF. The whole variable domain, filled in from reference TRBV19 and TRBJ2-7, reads DGGITQSPKYLFRKEGQNVTLSCEQNLNHDAMYWYRQDPGQGLRLIYYSQIVNDFQKGDIAEGYSVSREKKESFPLTVTSAQKNPTAFYLCASSKGTGAYEQYFGPGTRLTVT.

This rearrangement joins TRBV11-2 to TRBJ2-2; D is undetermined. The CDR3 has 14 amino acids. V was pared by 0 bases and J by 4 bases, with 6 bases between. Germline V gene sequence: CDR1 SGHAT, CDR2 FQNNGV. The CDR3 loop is CASSLETITGELFF. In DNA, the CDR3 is TGTGCCAGCAGCTTAGAAACGATCACCGGGGAGCTGTTTTTT.

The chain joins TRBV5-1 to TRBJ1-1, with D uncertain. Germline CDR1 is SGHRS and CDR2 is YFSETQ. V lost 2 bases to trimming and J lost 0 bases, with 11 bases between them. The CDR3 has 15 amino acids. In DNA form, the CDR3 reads TGCGCCAGCAGCTTTTCCCCTCAAGTGAACACTGAAGCTTTCTTT. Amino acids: CASSFSPQVNTEAFF.

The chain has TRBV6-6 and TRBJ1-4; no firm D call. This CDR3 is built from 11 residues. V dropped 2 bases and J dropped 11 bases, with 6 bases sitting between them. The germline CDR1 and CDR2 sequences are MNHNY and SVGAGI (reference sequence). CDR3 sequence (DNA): TGTGCCAGCAGTTACCCCCCCAAACTGTTTTTT. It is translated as CASSYPPKLFF.

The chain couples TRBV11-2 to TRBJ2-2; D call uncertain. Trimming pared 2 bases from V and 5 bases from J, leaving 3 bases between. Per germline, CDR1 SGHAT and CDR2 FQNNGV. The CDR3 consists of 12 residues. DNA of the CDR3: TGTGCCAGCAGCTTAAATACCGGGGAGCTGTTTTTT. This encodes CASSLNTGELFF.

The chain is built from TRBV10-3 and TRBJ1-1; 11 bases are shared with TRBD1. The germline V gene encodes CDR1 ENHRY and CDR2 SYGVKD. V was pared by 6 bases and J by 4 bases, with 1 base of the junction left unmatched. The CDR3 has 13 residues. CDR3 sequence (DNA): TGTGCCATCAGGGGGACAGGGGGCACTGAAGCTTTCTTT. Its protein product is CAIRGTGGTEAFF.

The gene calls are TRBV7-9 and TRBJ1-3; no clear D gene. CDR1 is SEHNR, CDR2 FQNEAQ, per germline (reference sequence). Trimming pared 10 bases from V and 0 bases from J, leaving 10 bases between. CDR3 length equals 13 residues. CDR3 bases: TGTGCCATCGATCGTAGCTCTGGAAACACCATATATTTT. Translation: CAIDRSSGNTIYF.

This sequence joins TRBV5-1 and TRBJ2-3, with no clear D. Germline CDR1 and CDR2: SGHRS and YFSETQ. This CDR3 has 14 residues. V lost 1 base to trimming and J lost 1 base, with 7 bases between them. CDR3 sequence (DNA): TGCGCCAGCAGCTTGCTAGTTTGCACAGATACGCAGTATTTT. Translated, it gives CASSLLVCTDTQYF.

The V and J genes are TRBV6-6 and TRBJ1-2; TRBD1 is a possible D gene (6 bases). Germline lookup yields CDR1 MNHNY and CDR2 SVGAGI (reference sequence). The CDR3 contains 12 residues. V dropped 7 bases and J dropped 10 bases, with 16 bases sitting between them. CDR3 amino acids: CASIQQGSAYTF. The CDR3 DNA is TGTGCCAGCATCCAACAGGGTAGTGCCTACACCTTC.

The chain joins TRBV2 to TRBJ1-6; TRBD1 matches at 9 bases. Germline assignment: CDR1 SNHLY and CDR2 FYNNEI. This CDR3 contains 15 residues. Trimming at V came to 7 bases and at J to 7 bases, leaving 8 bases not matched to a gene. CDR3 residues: CASKGTGTGNSPLHF. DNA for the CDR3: TGTGCCAGCAAGGGAACCGGGACAGGGAATTCACCCCTCCACTTT. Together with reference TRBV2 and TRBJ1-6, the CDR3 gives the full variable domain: EPEVTQTPSHQVTQMGQEVILRCVPISNHLYFYWYRQILGQKVEFLVSFYNNEISEKSEIFDDQFSVERPDGSNFTLKIRSTKLEDSAMYFCASKGTGTGNSPLHFGNGTRLTVT.

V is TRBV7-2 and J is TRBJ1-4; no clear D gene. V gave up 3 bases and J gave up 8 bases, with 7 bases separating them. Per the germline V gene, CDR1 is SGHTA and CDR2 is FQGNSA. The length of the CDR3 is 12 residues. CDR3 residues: CASSFSSEKLFF. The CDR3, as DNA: TGTGCCAGCAGCTTTTCGTCAGAAAAACTGTTTTTT.

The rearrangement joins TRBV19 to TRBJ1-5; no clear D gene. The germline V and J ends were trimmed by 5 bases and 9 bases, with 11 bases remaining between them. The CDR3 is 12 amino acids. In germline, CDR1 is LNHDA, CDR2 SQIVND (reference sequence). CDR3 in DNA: TGTGCCAGTAGTCCTAACCTCGGGCCCCAGCATTTT. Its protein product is CASSPNLGPQHF.

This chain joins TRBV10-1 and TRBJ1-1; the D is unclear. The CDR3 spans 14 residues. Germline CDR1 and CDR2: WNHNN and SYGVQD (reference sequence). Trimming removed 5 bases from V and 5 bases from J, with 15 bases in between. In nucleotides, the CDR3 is TGCGCCAGCAGTAGAGATCCCACCGGGACTGAAGCTTTCTTT. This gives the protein CASSRDPTGTEAFF.

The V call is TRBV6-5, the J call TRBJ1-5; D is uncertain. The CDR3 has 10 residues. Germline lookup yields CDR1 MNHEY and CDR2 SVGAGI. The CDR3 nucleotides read TGTGTCGTGACGGGTCAGCCCCAGCATTTT. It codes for CVVTGQPQHF.

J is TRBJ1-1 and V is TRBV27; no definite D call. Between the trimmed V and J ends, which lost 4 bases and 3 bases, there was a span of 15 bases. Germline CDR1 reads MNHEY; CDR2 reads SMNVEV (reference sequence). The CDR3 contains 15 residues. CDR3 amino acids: CASSYEPGRDTEAFF. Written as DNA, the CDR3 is TGTGCCAGCAGTTATGAACCAGGACGGGACACTGAAGCTTTCTTT.

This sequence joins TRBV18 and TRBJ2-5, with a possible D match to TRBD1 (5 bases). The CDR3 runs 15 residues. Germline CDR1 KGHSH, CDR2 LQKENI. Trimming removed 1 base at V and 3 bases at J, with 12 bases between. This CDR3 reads CASSPRSRVEETQYF. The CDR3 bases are TGTGCCAGCTCACCACGAAGCAGGGTTGAAGAGACCCAGTACTTC.